One and the same sample provided the 17 T cell receptor beta chains below, sequenced in a study of cytomegalovirus exposure and HLA in healthy donors. Both 60 Vbeta primers and 13 Jbeta primers went into the PCR. The repertoire was sequenced with immunoSEQ multiplex PCR; TCRdb's copy has only in-frame clones and lacks some. This sample has 150,000 to 180,000 clones; around 80% occur once, and the top ten carry 9.5% to 15%. Source material: PBMCs. The receptors originated from a man aged 25 to 40 in good health and CMV-seropositive.

The chain uses TRBV5-1 and TRBJ1-1; 10 bases map to TRBD1. The germline CDR1 and CDR2 sequences are SGHRS and YFSETQ. The CDR3 extends over 16 amino acids. The ends lost 0 bases at V and 4 bases at J; junction bases unmatched: 6. DNA of the CDR3: TGCGCCAGCAGCTTGGAAGGACAGGGGGGTTCCACTGAAGCTTTCTTT. Protein product: CASSLEGQGGSTEAFF.

The V gene is TRBV6-5, the J gene TRBJ1-5; 9 bases are a match to TRBD1. The CDR3 is 15 amino acids. From germline, CDR1 is MNHEY and CDR2 SVGAGI. The J segment lost 1 base and the V segment lost 6 bases, leaving 4 bases of the junction unmatched. CDR3 DNA: TGTGCCAGCAGAGCCGGGACAGGGAGCAATCAGCCCCAGCATTTT. Amino acid sequence: CASRAGTGSNQPQHF.

V is TRBV7-8 and J is TRBJ2-1; TRBD2 matches at 11 bases. Per the germline V gene, CDR1 is SGHVS and CDR2 is FQNEAQ. This CDR3 comprises 15 residues. Trimming removed 1 base from V and 9 bases from J; junction bases left unmatched: 5. CDR3 coding DNA: TGTGCCAGCAGCTTAGTTAGCGGGAGGGACGGTGAGCAGTTCTTC. Translating it yields CASSLVSGRDGEQFF.

This sequence joins TRBV30 and TRBJ2-7, with D perhaps matching TRBD2 (6 bases). Trimming removed 4 bases at V and 1 base at J, with 11 bases between. Germline-derived CDR1 and CDR2 are GTSNPN and SVGIG (reference sequence). The CDR3 length is 13 residues. This CDR3 reads CAWKLGTSYEQYF. In DNA form, the CDR3 reads TGTGCCTGGAAGCTTGGGACTTCCTACGAGCAGTACTTC.

The chain couples TRBV19 to TRBJ1-3; a possible D gene is TRBD1 (6 bases). The germline CDR1 and CDR2 sequences are LNHDA and SQIVND (reference sequence). The germline V and J ends were trimmed by 3 bases and 10 bases, with 13 bases remaining between them. This CDR3 contains 13 residues. The CDR3 DNA reads TGTGCCAGTAGTATCCGGCCGAGGGGGACCATATATTTT. Its translation is CASSIRPRGTIYF.

The rearrangement joins TRBV7-8 to TRBJ2-7; 7 nucleotides align to TRBD1. Unmatched junction bases numbered 8, after V lost 7 bases and J lost 2 bases. Germline lookup yields CDR1 SGHVS and CDR2 FQNEAQ. This CDR3 has 14 residues. The CDR3 region has the DNA TGTGCCAGCATCCCCGGGACAGTACCCTACGAGCAGTACTTC. Residues: CASIPGTVPYEQYF.

The CDR3 bases are TGTGCCAGTAGTATTGTGCCAGGGGAGCATCAGCCCCAGCATTTT. Protein sequence: CASSIVPGEHQPQHF. The chain recombines TRBV19 with TRBJ1-5; TRBD1 is a possible D gene (6 bases). Germline V gives CDR1 LNHDA, CDR2 SQIVND (reference sequence). V was pared by 3 bases and J by 5 bases, with 14 bases between. The CDR3 has 15 amino acids.

V is TRBV19 and J is TRBJ1-4, with D unclear. Trimming pared 5 bases from V and 6 bases from J, leaving 16 bases between. The V gene's germline CDR1 is LNHDA and CDR2 SQIVND (reference sequence). This CDR3 region has 15 residues. CDR3 DNA sequence: TGTGCCAGTAGTCCCCTAGACGCGACGGATGAAAAACTGTTTTTT. Its protein product is CASSPLDATDEKLFF.

The chain recombines TRBV2 with TRBJ1-1; D not certain. The CDR3 has 15 amino acids. V lost 4 bases and J 5 bases, leaving 17 bases between the germline ends. Germline loops: CDR1 SNHLY, CDR2 FYNNEI. This chain's CDR3 is CASSVEVTARTEAFF. For the CDR3, the DNA is TGTGCCAGCAGTGTGGAGGTTACGGCTCGGACTGAAGCTTTCTTT.

V usage is TRBV5-1 and J usage is TRBJ2-7, with TRBD2 matching over 8 bases. The CDR3 runs to 16 residues. Germline CDR1 is SGHRS and CDR2 is YFSETQ. The V segment lost 6 bases and the J segment 0 bases; nucleotides outside the gene matches: 11. CDR3 protein: CASKPLPGGGSYEQYF. Here the CDR3 DNA reads TGCGCCAGCAAACCCCTACCCGGGGGGGGCTCCTACGAGCAGTACTTC.

The rearrangement uses TRBV28 and TRBJ1-2; D is uncertain. Trimming left V 3 bases short and J 4 bases short, with 9 bases between. This CDR3 comprises 13 residues. Germline V gives CDR1 MDHEN, CDR2 SYDVKM. Here the CDR3 reads CASSLVRGYGYTF. The CDR3 bases are TGTGCCAGCAGTTTGGTGCGGGGCTATGGCTACACCTTC.

The CDR3 DNA follows: TGTGCCAGCAGTCTAAACAATGAGCAGTTCTTC. This sequence encodes CASSLNNEQFF. The chain joins TRBV28 to TRBJ2-1, with D unresolved. V gave up 5 bases and J gave up 5 bases, with 4 bases separating them. The germline gives CDR1 MDHEN, CDR2 SYDVKM. The CDR3 runs 11 residues.

The J gene is TRBJ2-7, the V gene TRBV28; D unclear. The V end was cut by 2 bases, the J end by 4 bases, with 9 bases between. In germline, CDR1 is MDHEN, CDR2 SYDVKM. The CDR3 covers 13 residues. CDR3 coding DNA: TGTGCCAGCAGTTTAAAGTTAGAGTACGAGCAGTACTTC. Translating it yields CASSLKLEYEQYF.

As for this clone: Other DNA sequences in this specimen translate into the identical CDR3. V and J are TRBV28 and TRBJ1-5; TRBD1 aligns across 8 bases. This CDR3 has 15 amino acids. The J segment lost 4 bases and the V segment lost 4 bases, leaving 6 bases of the junction unmatched. The germline CDR1 and CDR2 sequences are MDHEN and SYDVKM. The CDR3 DNA reads TGTGCCAGCAGTTCCCCCGGACAGGGAAATCAGCCCCAGCATTTT. This translates into CASSSPGQGNQPQHF.

With regard to this clone: A junction boundary mismatches the germline segment, possibly from a read error. The V gene is TRBV5-1, the J gene TRBJ2-5; TRBD2 agrees at 7 bases. The J call could be wrong; TRBJ2-7 is a better fit for the DNA end. The CDR3 consists of 15 residues. CDR1 is SGHRS and CDR2 is YFSETQ in the germline V gene. The CDR3 DNA reads as TGCGCCAGCCGCTTGGGCGCCGGGACTACCTACGAGCAGTACTTC. Encoded protein: CASRLGAGTTYEQYF.

The chain has TRBV6-4 and TRBJ2-7; 9 bases are a match to TRBD2. CDR3 length: 15 amino acids. Per germline, CDR1 MRHNA and CDR2 SNTAGT. The V segment lost 4 bases and the J segment 1 base; nucleotides outside the gene matches: 5. The CDR3 protein is CASSVQREASYEQYF. The DNA for the CDR3 is TGTGCCAGCAGTGTTCAGCGGGAGGCATCCTACGAGCAGTACTTC.

The chain joins TRBV4-2 to TRBJ1-5, with D perhaps matching TRBD1 (5 bases). The germline V gene encodes CDR1 LGHNA and CDR2 YNFKEQ. Trimming pared 0 bases from V and 5 bases from J, leaving 14 bases between. The CDR3 length is 16 residues. The CDR3 DNA reads TGTGCCAGCAGCCAAGATAATTGGCAGGGATATCAGCCCCAGCATTTT. It yields the protein CASSQDNWQGYQPQHF.